The 31 T cell receptor beta chains reported below all come from one sample, sequenced in a study of cytomegalovirus exposure and HLA in healthy donors. The PCR employed 60 Vbeta primers together with 13 Jbeta primers. The table came from immunoSEQ multiplex PCR; TCRdb's copy has only in-frame clones and leaves some out. This table has approximately 250,000 clones, about 85% appearing once. Input material: PBMCs. Source of these receptors: a girl aged 2 to 10 in good health and CMV-seronegative.

The chain has TRBV7-6 and TRBJ1-1, with D tentatively TRBD1 (5 bases). CDR1 is SGHVS and CDR2 is FNYEAQ in the germline V gene. This CDR3 comprises 14 residues. The V and J ends lost 1 base and 5 bases respectively, with 11 bases between them. The CDR3 is CASSLEGFWTEAFF. In DNA, the CDR3 is TGTGCCAGCAGCTTAGAGGGGTTTTGGACTGAAGCTTTCTTT.

This clone came up once. The chain joins TRBV15 to TRBJ1-1; 9 nucleotides match TRBD1. This CDR3 region has 15 residues. The V segment lost 2 bases and the J segment 1 base; nucleotides outside the gene matches: 2. The germline CDR1 and CDR2 sequences are LNHNV and YYDKDF (reference sequence). The CDR3 region is CATSRSGQGNTEAFF. In nucleotides, the CDR3 is TGTGCCACCAGCAGATCGGGACAGGGGAACACTGAAGCTTTCTTT.

V usage is TRBV30 and J usage is TRBJ2-1; 8 nucleotides align to TRBD1. The V gene end was trimmed by 4 bases and the J gene end by 12 bases; junction bases not matched to a gene: 8. There are 12 residues in the CDR3. Per the germline V gene, CDR1 is GTSNPN and CDR2 is SVGIG (reference sequence). CDR3 nucleotides: TGTGCCTGGACCGTCGCCGGGACAGGGCAGTTCTTC. Translation: CAWTVAGTGQFF.

The CDR3 spells CASSGLAGGQAKNIQYF. In nucleotides, the CDR3 is TGTGCCAGCAGCGGACTAGCGGGAGGGCAAGCCAAAAACATTCAGTACTTC. V and J are TRBV27 and TRBJ2-4; 15 nucleotides line up with TRBD2. Germline trimming cut 6 bases from V and 0 bases from J; bases unmatched to any gene: 3. The CDR3 consists of 17 residues. In germline, CDR1 is MNHEY, CDR2 SMNVEV (reference sequence).

J is TRBJ1-1 and V is TRBV6-1, with D uncertain. The CDR3 has 13 amino acids. Trimming took 6 bases from V and 6 from J, leaving 14 bases between them. Germline CDR1 is MNHNS and CDR2 is SASEGT. The CDR3 spells CASSTGPRAEAFF. In DNA form, the CDR3 reads TGTGCCAGCAGCACCGGGCCGCGGGCTGAAGCTTTCTTT.

The chain is built from TRBV29-1 and TRBJ2-1; TRBD2 matches 8 bases. V dropped 8 bases and J dropped 8; count of bases not matched to a gene: 8. The CDR3 extends over 12 amino acids. Germline V gene lookup returns CDR1 SQVTM and CDR2 ANQGSEA. The CDR3 sequence is CSSTVGRDEQFF. For the CDR3, the DNA is TGCAGCTCCACTGTCGGGAGGGATGAGCAGTTCTTC.

The rearrangement joins TRBV5-1 to TRBJ2-5, with D possibly being TRBD1 (6 bases). V lost 4 bases and J lost 1, with 17 bases in between. This CDR3 has 16 amino acids. The germline V gene encodes CDR1 SGHRS and CDR2 YFSETQ. CDR3 in DNA: TGCGCCAGCAGCGTAACCGCAGGGGTCCCCCAAGAGACCCAGTACTTC. It translates to CASSVTAGVPQETQYF. The full variable domain, in which reference TRBV5-1 and TRBJ2-5 provide the parts outside the CDR3, is KAGVTQTPRYLIKTRGQQVTLSCSPISGHRSVSWYQQTPGQGLQFLFEYFSETQRNKGNFPGRFSGRQFSNSRSEMNVSTLELGDSALYLCASSVTAGVPQETQYFGPGTRLLVL.

The genes are TRBV6-5 and TRBJ1-6; D is undetermined. CDR3 length: 16 residues. V lost 0 bases and J lost 0, with 6 bases in between. Germline V gene lookup returns CDR1 MNHEY and CDR2 SVGAGI. This chain's CDR3 is CASSYSPDSYNSPLHF. The CDR3 DNA is TGTGCCAGCAGTTACTCCCCAGACTCCTATAATTCACCCCTCCACTTT.

This clone was detected once. The V call is TRBV2, the J call TRBJ1-2; D unclear. This CDR3 contains 12 residues. Germline V lookup: CDR1 SNHLY, CDR2 FYNNEI. Trimming removed 7 bases at V and 8 bases at J, with 14 bases between. The CDR3 DNA is TGTGCCAGCAAAGTGGAGGCAGGAGGCTACACCTTC. Its translation: CASKVEAGGYTF. The full variable domain, rest sourced from reference TRBV2 and TRBJ1-2, is EPEVTQTPSHQVTQMGQEVILRCVPISNHLYFYWYRQILGQKVEFLVSFYNNEISEKSEIFDDQFSVERPDGSNFTLKIRSTKLEDSAMYFCASKVEAGGYTFGSGTRLTVV.

This clone showed up just a few times. The V gene is TRBV4-2, the J gene TRBJ2-3, with 8 positions matching TRBD2. This CDR3 region has 18 residues. CDR1 is LGHNA and CDR2 is YNFKEQ in the germline V gene. V lost 2 bases to trimming and J lost 6 bases; unmatched junction nucleotides: 16. The CDR3 DNA is TGTGCCAGCAGCCAAAATAAGCCAGCGGGACTAGTGGCTGATACGCAGTATTTT. Translation: CASSQNKPAGLVADTQYF.

The V gene is TRBV7-9, the J gene TRBJ1-4; a possible D gene is TRBD1 (6 bases). The CDR3 consists of 15 residues. Germline CDR1 SEHNR, CDR2 FQNEAQ (reference sequence). Trimming cost V 5 bases and J 0 bases, with 10 bases left between them. CDR3 nucleotides: TGTGCCAGCAGCGGGACATCTGCAACTAATGAAAAACTGTTTTTT. This translates into CASSGTSATNEKLFF.

J is TRBJ2-3 and V is TRBV5-6; 8 bases line up with TRBD2. CDR1 is SGHDT and CDR2 is YYEEEE in the germline V gene. The V gene end was trimmed by 2 bases and the J gene end by 2 bases; junction bases not matched to a gene: 4. There are 15 residues in the CDR3. Here the CDR3 reads CASSFGTRNTDTQYF. Written as DNA, the CDR3 is TGTGCCAGCAGCTTCGGGACTAGGAACACAGATACGCAGTATTTT. The full variable domain, completed using reference TRBV5-6 and TRBJ2-3, is DAGVTQSPTHLIKTRGQQVTLRCSPKSGHDTVSWYQQALGQGPQFIFQYYEEEERQRGNFPDRFSGHQFPNYSSELNVNALLLGDSALYLCASSFGTRNTDTQYFGPGTRLTVL.

V usage is TRBV4-1 and J usage is TRBJ2-1, with 14 bases matching TRBD2. The CDR3 totals 21 residues. V lost 0 bases to trimming and J lost 1 base; unmatched junction nucleotides: 11. Germline CDR1 and CDR2: MGHRA and YSYEKL. The CDR3 loop reads CASSQDQRTSGGRVSYNEQFF. CDR3 coding DNA: TGCGCCAGCAGCCAAGATCAGAGGACTAGCGGGGGGCGCGTGTCCTACAATGAGCAGTTCTTC.

The chain has TRBV9 and TRBJ2-3; 10 nucleotides line up with TRBD2. CDR3 size: 16 residues. Per germline, CDR1 SGDLS and CDR2 YYNGEE. V lost 4 bases to trimming and J lost 4 bases; unmatched junction nucleotides: 9. CDR3 in DNA: TGTGCCAGCAGCCCCCGAGCGGGGGGGATGGCAGATACGCAGTATTTT. Its protein product is CASSPRAGGMADTQYF.

The V gene is TRBV7-9, the J gene TRBJ1-3; 10 positions match TRBD1. The CDR3 is 15 amino acids. V was clipped by 4 bases and J by 1 base; unmatched bases: 1. Germline CDR1 reads SEHNR; CDR2 reads FQNEAQ (reference sequence). In nucleotides, the CDR3 is TGTGCCAGCAGCTCGGACAGGGGGTCTGGAAACACCATATATTTT. Encoded protein: CASSSDRGSGNTIYF.

This clone was seen once. V is TRBV30 and J is TRBJ2-2; 7 nucleotides line up with TRBD1. Germline trimming cut 6 bases from V and 4 bases from J; bases unmatched to any gene: 8. The CDR3 sequence is 14 residues long. Looked up from germline, CDR1 is GTSNPN and CDR2 is SVGIG (reference sequence). The chain's CDR3 is CACRAGQVTGELFF. The CDR3 DNA follows: TGTGCCTGCCGCGCCGGACAGGTCACCGGGGAGCTGTTTTTT.

This clone was counted once. The rearrangement joins TRBV7-9 to TRBJ1-2, with 8 bases that match TRBD1. Trimming took 5 bases from V and 4 from J; bases not matched to a gene: 6. This CDR3 region has 14 residues. Germline loops: CDR1 SEHNR, CDR2 FQNEAQ (reference sequence). CDR3 sequence: CASSVRDRIYGYTF. The CDR3 region has the DNA TGTGCCAGCAGCGTCCGGGACAGGATCTATGGCTACACCTTC.

The V and J genes are TRBV2 and TRBJ2-1; 8 bases match TRBD2. Germline V gives CDR1 SNHLY, CDR2 FYNNEI. With 5 bases clipped from V and 4 bases from J, the junction kept 7 bases outside the gene matches. This CDR3 is built from 15 residues. CDR3 in DNA: TGTGCCAGCAGTTCGAACCAGCGGGGGTACAATGAGCAGTTCTTC. Translation gives CASSSNQRGYNEQFF.

The rearrangement uses TRBV5-1 and TRBJ1-2; D is unclear. In germline, CDR1 is SGHRS, CDR2 YFSETQ. Trimming removed 4 bases from V and 5 bases from J, with 12 bases in between. This CDR3 is 13 amino acids long. The CDR3 reads CASSRGQFYGYTF. CDR3 DNA sequence: TGCGCCAGCAGCCGCGGGCAGTTTTATGGCTACACCTTC.

This clone was counted a few times. The chain couples TRBV7-9 to TRBJ1-3; D is ambiguous. Germline-derived CDR1 and CDR2 are SEHNR and FQNEAQ (reference sequence). The CDR3 length is 17 residues. The V end was cut by 1 base, the J end by 0 bases, with 13 bases between. The DNA of the CDR3 is TGTGCCAGCAGCTTAGGGGCGGGGTCCTTCTCTGGAAACACCATATATTTT. Its translation is CASSLGAGSFSGNTIYF.

The chain combines TRBV7-3 with TRBJ2-1; no clear D gene. This CDR3 is 13 amino acids long. Trimming left V 5 bases short and J 8 bases short, with 13 bases between. Germline V gene sequence: CDR1 SGHTA, CDR2 FQGTGA. The CDR3 sequence is CASSRGGLDEQFF. CDR3 DNA: TGTGCCAGCAGCCGCGGCGGATTGGATGAGCAGTTCTTC.

The chain joins TRBV7-9 to TRBJ2-5; D remains unclear. Trimming took 3 bases from V and 1 from J, leaving 9 bases between them. This CDR3 spans 14 amino acids. From germline, CDR1 is SEHNR and CDR2 FQNEAQ (reference sequence). CDR3 bases: TGTGCCAGCAGCTTTACCGGAGCCCAAGAGACCCAGTACTTC. It specifies CASSFTGAQETQYF.

The chain combines TRBV5-1 with TRBJ2-7, with 8 positions matching TRBD2. Germline lookup yields CDR1 SGHRS and CDR2 YFSETQ. This CDR3 is 15 amino acids long. V shed 1 base and J 0 bases; nucleotides not matched to a gene: 3. DNA for the CDR3: TGCGCCAGCAGCTTGAATAGCGGGATCTCCTACGAGCAGTACTTC. It specifies CASSLNSGISYEQYF.

The chain joins TRBV5-6 to TRBJ1-5; 7 nucleotides align to TRBD1. The CDR3 totals 18 residues. The junction had 12 bases not matched to a gene; V was cut back by 3 bases and J by 0 bases. Germline V gene data show CDR1 as SGHDT and CDR2 as YYEEEE. CDR3 sequence reads: CASSYSGTALYSNQPQHF. CDR3 nucleotides: TGTGCCAGCAGCTATAGTGGGACAGCCCTTTATAGCAATCAGCCCCAGCATTTT.

V is TRBV28 and J is TRBJ2-5, with 9 bases matching TRBD1. CDR3 length: 18 residues. Trimming at V came to 3 bases and at J to 7 bases, leaving 18 bases not matched to a gene. CDR1 is MDHEN, CDR2 SYDVKM, per germline. The CDR3: CASSFASSRGRGQGTQYF. The CDR3 bases are TGTGCCAGCAGTTTTGCGAGTTCACGGGGCAGGGGACAGGGGACCCAGTACTTC.

The rearrangement joins TRBV6-1 to TRBJ1-5; TRBD1 aligns across 7 bases. Germline V CDR1 and CDR2: MNHNS, SASEGT. The CDR3 loop spans 14 amino acids. V lost 5 bases and J lost 0; bases outside the gene matches: 1. The CDR3 spells CASSNRGSNQPQHF. CDR3 nucleotide sequence: TGTGCCAGCAGTAACAGGGGTAGCAATCAGCCCCAGCATTTT.

The chain carries TRBV2 and TRBJ1-5; D is perhaps TRBD1 (5 bases). The CDR3 covers 15 residues. Trimming took 2 bases from V and 0 from J, leaving 8 bases between them. Germline-derived CDR1 and CDR2 are SNHLY and FYNNEI. Written as DNA, the CDR3 is TGTGCCAGCAGTGAATACAGGCATAGCAATCAGCCCCAGCATTTT. The encoded protein is CASSEYRHSNQPQHF.

This chain links TRBV5-4 with TRBJ2-2, with TRBD2 matching 10 bases. The germline CDR1 and CDR2 sequences are SGHNT and YYREEE (reference sequence). After removal of 5 bases from V and 6 bases from J, the junction contained 19 bases not matched to a gene. This CDR3 is 19 amino acids long. This CDR3 is CASSWSGRAYSPLPGELFF. The CDR3, as DNA: TGTGCCAGCAGTTGGAGCGGGAGGGCCTATTCCCCCCTCCCCGGGGAGCTGTTTTTT.

The chain carries TRBV28 and TRBJ2-7; D uncertain. CDR1 and CDR2 (germline): MDHEN, SYDVKM. The CDR3 spans 13 residues. V lost 4 bases to trimming and J lost 0 bases, with 7 bases between them. CDR3: CASSSGSSYEQYF. DNA for the CDR3: TGTGCCAGCAGTTCGGGTTCCTCCTACGAGCAGTACTTC. Filled out from reference TRBV28 and TRBJ2-7, the complete variable domain reads DVKVTQSSRYLVKRTGEKVFLECVQDMDHENMFWYRQDPGLGLRLIYFSYDVKMKEKGDIPEGYSVSREKKERFSLILESASTNQTSMYLCASSSGSSYEQYFGPGTRLTVT.

The chain is built from TRBV7-9 and TRBJ2-5; TRBD2 agrees at 8 bases. The trim removed 4 bases at V and 2 bases at J, leaving 12 bases unmatched. The germline gives CDR1 SEHNR, CDR2 FQNEAQ (reference sequence). The CDR3 has 17 amino acids. DNA of the CDR3: TGTGCCAGCAGCTCCCCGACGGGGGGGGGACGTCAAGAGACCCAGTACTTC. It specifies CASSSPTGGGRQETQYF. Complete variable domain (other parts from reference TRBV7-9 and TRBJ2-5): DTGVSQNPRHKITKRGQNVTFRCDPISEHNRLYWYRQTLGQGPEFLTYFQNEAQLEKSRLLSDRFSAERPKGSFSTLEIQRTEQGDSAMYLCASSSPTGGGRQETQYFGPGTRLLVL.

CDR3 nucleotide sequence: TGTGCCAGCAGTCCCGGGGGGGCGAACACTGAAGCTTTCTTT. Translating gives CASSPGGANTEAFF. This chain uses TRBV6-1 with TRBJ1-1; a weak D match, TRBD1 (6 bases). The germline V and J ends were trimmed by 5 bases and 1 base, with 11 bases remaining between them. Germline V CDR1 and CDR2: MNHNS, SASEGT. This CDR3 is built from 14 residues.